The 23 T cell receptor beta chains below come from one sample, sequenced in a study of breast tumors, draining lymph nodes, adjacent tissues. TCRdb used MiXCR to reprocess the multiplex PCR reads, holding one entry per CDR3 protein. The table shows about 140,000 distinct CDR3 sequences, with about 31% occurring only once. Axillary draining lymph nodes of breast cancer patients supplied the node samples. Sequenced material: axillary lymph node tissue. The receptors come from a female donor with breast cancer. Some clones in this sample may be carry-over from other donors' samples.

At least ten counts were recorded for this clonotype. The chain has TRBV6-2 or TRBV6-3 and TRBJ2-7; TRBD2 matches at 7 bases. Germline CDR1 is MNHEY and CDR2 is SVGEGT. V lost 5 bases, J lost 2 bases, and 9 bases stayed unmatched. This CDR3 has 15 residues. CDR3 residues: CASSHGGTAAYEQYV. Written as DNA, the CDR3 is TGTGCCAGCAGTCACGGGGGGACGGCGGCCTACGAGCAGTACGTC.

The sample holds many counts of this clonotype. The rearrangement joins TRBV12-3 or TRBV12-4 to TRBJ2-5; possibly TRBD2 for D (7 bases). Between the trimmed V and J ends, which lost 6 bases and 1 base, there was a span of 18 bases. CDR3 length: 16 amino acids. CDR3 in amino acids: CASSRKTGTTQETQYF. Written as DNA, the CDR3 is TGTGCCAGCAGCCGCAAAACAGGGACTACCCAAGAGACCCAGTACTTC.

The chain joins TRBV6-2 or TRBV6-3 to TRBJ1-1; possibly TRBD1 for D (5 bases). The ends were cut back, 0 bases at V and 4 bases at J, with 12 bases in the middle. There are 15 residues in the CDR3. Germline assignment: CDR1 MNHEY and CDR2 SVGEGT. CDR3 coding DNA: TGTGCCAGCAGTTACTCCCCGGGGAGGGGCACTGAAGCTTTCTTT. Its translation: CASSYSPGRGTEAFF.

V is TRBV5-1 and J is TRBJ2-3; TRBD1 aligns across 8 bases. Trimming removed 0 bases from V and 5 bases from J; junction bases left unmatched: 5. CDR3 size: 15 residues. Per the germline V gene, CDR1 is SGHRS and CDR2 is YFSETQ. The CDR3 DNA is TGCGCCAGCAGCTTGGGACAGGGGAATGGAGATACGCAGTATTTT. It yields the protein CASSLGQGNGDTQYF.

The gene calls are TRBV7-9 and TRBJ2-5; 8 bases map to TRBD1. V was pared by 4 bases and J by 5 bases, with 3 bases of the junction left unmatched. Per the germline V gene, CDR1 is SEHNR and CDR2 is FQNEAQ (reference sequence). This CDR3 spans 13 amino acids. The CDR3 DNA is TGTGCCAGCAGCTCAGGGGGCGGTGAGACCCAGTACTTC. As protein: CASSSGGGETQYF.

The chain carries TRBV2 and TRBJ2-3; tentative D call: TRBD2 (8 bases). The CDR3 totals 17 residues. Deletions cut 6 bases from V and 9 bases from J, with 28 bases between. From germline, CDR1 is SNHLY and CDR2 FYNNEI. The CDR3 coding sequence is TGTGCCAGCAGCCAGGGGGGCGGGGGGCCGCCACCAGGCACGCAGTATTTT. This gives the protein CASSQGGGGPPPGTQYF.

Note on this clonotype: A much larger clone is a single base away; this may be a read error. The chain links TRBV29-1 to TRBJ1-4; D call uncertain. The J call may be faulty, since TRBJ1-1 better matches the DNA end. The CDR3 is 12 amino acids. The germline V gene has CDR1 SQVTM and CDR2 ANQGSEA. The CDR3 loop is CNVVGQNTEAFF. The CDR3 nucleotides read TGCAACGTTGTTGGGCAGAACACTGAAGCTTTCTTT.

This rearrangement joins TRBV7-2 to TRBJ2-5; 11 nucleotides match TRBD2. There are 16 residues in the CDR3. V gave up 1 base and J gave up 1 base; unmatched junction bases: 2. CDR1 and CDR2 (germline): SGHTA, FQGNSA. The CDR3 spells CASSLVTSGGQETQYF. The CDR3 nucleotides are TGTGCCAGCAGCTTAGTAACTAGCGGGGGCCAAGAGACCCAGTACTTC.

The sample holds a few counts of this clonotype. Just one base apart from a much larger clone, this may be a read error. The chain links TRBV5-8 to TRBJ1-2, with a tentative D call TRBD1 (5 bases). This CDR3 region has 14 residues. Germline V gene data show CDR1 as SGHTS and CDR2 as YDEGEE. V shed 5 bases and J shed 0 bases, with 11 bases lying between them. The CDR3 bases are TGTGCCAGCAGTTACCAGGGTGCTAACTATGGCTACACCTTC. It codes for CASSYQGANYGYTF.

This clonotype was observed a handful of times. The chain recombines TRBV10-3 with TRBJ2-4, with a weak D call TRBD2 (5 bases). Germline V CDR1 and CDR2: ENHRY, SYGVKD. V lost 4 bases to trimming and J lost 3 bases, with 13 bases between them. The CDR3 is 15 residues long. The CDR3: CAISGGSDYKNIQYF. CDR3 nucleotides: TGTGCCATCAGTGGGGGAAGTGACTACAAAAACATTCAGTACTTC.

The chain combines TRBV7-2 with TRBJ2-5; 11 bases are a match to TRBD2. J was trimmed by 4 bases and V by 1 base; bases with no gene match: 5. From germline, CDR1 is SGHTA and CDR2 FQGNSA. The CDR3 totals 16 residues. CDR3 protein: CASSLEIAGGRETQYF. CDR3 nucleotides: TGTGCCAGCAGCTTAGAGATAGCGGGGGGGCGAGAGACCCAGTACTTC.

At least ten counts were recorded for this clonotype. J is TRBJ2-7 and V is TRBV18; TRBD2 is a possible D gene (5 bases). Germline loops: CDR1 KGHSH, CDR2 LQKENI. This CDR3 has 15 amino acids. The V end was cut by 1 base, the J end by 3 bases, with 13 bases between. The CDR3, as DNA: TGTGCCAGCTCACCACGCCTAAACGGGGTCTACGAGCAGTACTTC. Protein: CASSPRLNGVYEQYF. Full variable domain (remainder filled in from reference TRBV18 and TRBJ2-7): NAGVMQNPRHLVRRRGQEARLRCSPMKGHSHVYWYRQLPEEGLKFMVYLQKENIIDESGMPKERFSAEFPKEGPSILRIQQVVRGDSAAYFCASSPRLNGVYEQYFGPGTRLTVT.

This clonotype was detected only once. This chain uses TRBV7-3 with TRBJ2-7, with TRBD1 matching over 11 bases. The CDR3 consists of 13 residues. CDR1 SGHTA and CDR2 FQGTGA come from the germline V gene. The CDR3 loop is CAGSLDRGHEQYV. In DNA, the CDR3 is TGTGCCGGCAGCCTGGACAGGGGGCACGAGCAGTACGTC.

There are many counts of this clonotype. A much larger clone differs by one base, so this may be a read error. This rearrangement joins TRBV20-1 to TRBJ2-7; tentatively, D is TRBD2 (6 bases). Per the germline V gene, CDR1 is DFQATT and CDR2 is SNEGSKA (reference sequence). This CDR3 is built from 14 residues. The CDR3 bases are TGCAGTGCGCGCCCCCGCGGGGCCTCCTCCGAGCAGTACTTC. Its protein is CSARPRGASSEQYF.

Many counts were recorded for this clonotype. This may come from a read error, since a much larger clone is one base off. The J gene is TRBJ1-6, the V gene TRBV6-1; no clear D. The ends were cut back, 6 bases at V and 4 bases at J, with 7 bases in the middle. The CDR3 extends over 13 amino acids. Germline V gene sequence: CDR1 MNHNS, CDR2 SASEGT. The CDR3 reads CASSPLYNSPLHF. CDR3 nucleotide sequence: TGTGCCAGCAGCCCGCTTTATAATTCACCCCTCCACTTT.

This clonotype turned up a few times. The rearrangement links TRBV3-1 to TRBJ1-3; D is unresolved. This CDR3 comprises 14 residues. V lost 4 bases and J lost 0, with 7 bases in between. The germline V gene has CDR1 LGHDT and CDR2 YNNKEL (reference sequence). The CDR3, as DNA: TGTGCCAGCAGCCCCTTGAGCTCTGGAAACACCATATATTTT. It is translated as CASSPLSSGNTIYF. The full variable domain, in which reference TRBV3-1 and TRBJ1-3 provide the parts outside the CDR3, is DTAVSQTPKYLVTQMGNDKSIKCEQNLGHDTMYWYKQDSKKFLKIMFSYNNKELIINETVPNRFSPKSPDKAHLNLHINSLELGDSAVYFCASSPLSSGNTIYFGEGSWLTVV.

The rearrangement links TRBV29-1 to TRBJ2-1, with 7 positions matching TRBD1. The germline V gene has CDR1 SQVTM and CDR2 ANQGSEA. The CDR3 covers 14 residues. After removal of 3 bases from V and 2 bases from J, the junction contained 4 bases not matched to a gene. CDR3 sequence reads: CSVDGQGAYNEQFF. The CDR3 bases are TGCAGCGTTGATGGGCAGGGGGCCTACAATGAGCAGTTCTTC.

The chain uses TRBV6-5 and TRBJ1-2; D may be TRBD1 (6 bases). This CDR3 is 12 amino acids long. Germline assignment: CDR1 MNHEY and CDR2 SVGAGI. The ends were cut back, 8 bases at V and 4 bases at J, with 11 bases in the middle. CDR3 sequence: CASGGRSYGYTF. CDR3 coding DNA: TGTGCCAGCGGGGGGCGTAGCTATGGCTACACCTTC.

This sequence joins TRBV29-1 and TRBJ2-5; TRBD1 might be the D (6 bases). CDR3 length: 15 amino acids. Trimming shortened V by 0 bases and J by 7 bases, and 18 bases separated the two germline ends. The germline CDR1 and CDR2 sequences are SQVTM and ANQGSEA. CDR3 in DNA: TGCAGCGTTGAAGACGATACCGGGACAAGGGGGACCCAGTACTTC. Encoded protein: CSVEDDTGTRGTQYF.

On this clonotype itself: It is likely a read error, because the conserved phenylalanine at the end of the CDR3 is missing. This chain uses TRBV2 with TRBJ1-2; D is unresolved. The germline V gene has CDR1 SNHLY and CDR2 FYNNEI. V dropped 3 bases and J dropped 0 bases, with 14 bases sitting between them. The CDR3 totals 16 residues. CDR3 bases: TGTGCCAGCAGTGACGTAGGGCTCCTGGCTAACTATGGCTACACCTTA. This codes for CASSDVGLLANYGYTL.

This clonotype was detected many times. The chain has TRBV6-5 and TRBJ2-7, with a weak D call TRBD1 (5 bases). Per the germline V gene, CDR1 is MNHEY and CDR2 is SVGAGI. The V gene lost 6 bases and the J gene lost 0 bases, with 9 bases spanning the gap. The CDR3 has 13 residues. CDR3 nucleotides: TGTGCCAGCAGCCCGGACATCTCCTACGAGCAGTACTTC. Encoded protein: CASSPDISYEQYF.

This clonotype showed up many times. CDR3 protein: CASSQGGREGQPQHF. The DNA for the CDR3 is TGTGCCAGTAGCCAGGGGGGCAGGGAAGGACAGCCCCAGCATTTT. V usage is TRBV19 and J usage is TRBJ1-5, with 7 bases aligning to TRBD1. The CDR3 runs 15 residues. The V segment lost 6 bases and the J segment 7 bases; nucleotides outside the gene matches: 12. Germline V lookup: CDR1 LNHDA, CDR2 SQIVND (reference sequence).

Many counts were recorded for this clonotype. This rearrangement joins TRBV6-2 or TRBV6-3 to TRBJ1-6; D might be TRBD1 (5 bases). Germline CDR1 MNHEY, CDR2 SVGEGT. V lost 7 bases and J 13 bases, leaving 20 bases between the germline ends. The CDR3 is 14 residues long. CDR3 protein: CASTRRGGLGPLHF. DNA of the CDR3: TGTGCCAGCACCCGACGGGGGGGATTAGGGCCCCTCCACTTT.